This T cell receptor (beta chain) was documented in a study of T cell responses to AZD1222 COVID-19 vaccine. Clones were sequenced by immunoSEQ multiplex PCR, and TCRdb holds only the in-frame ones, with some missing. The table records roughly 85,000 clones, roughly nine tenths of them present only once. CDR3 length: 14 residues. The germline V and J ends were trimmed by 11 bases and 0 bases, with 14 bases remaining between them. CDR1 is MNHEY and CDR2 is SVGAGI in the germline V gene. Study conclusions and caveats: Just a handful of AZD1222 recipients were seropositive at baseline. Epitopes outside B.1.351 and B.1.1.7 mutated regions reportedly drew nearly half of spike TCRs. In a largely white British group with more females than males, clonal diversity was possibly underestimated. There were repertoire samples only from the period after the peak T cell response.

Of note for this clone: What it recognizes is unknown.

The TCR was taken from an adult in good health. The sample in question was peripheral blood, obtained on day 0 of AZD1222 vaccination. V gene TRBV6-5 combines with J gene TRBJ1-3; TRBD1 is a possible D gene (5 bases). The CDR3 is CAAGGPSSGNTIYF. The CDR3 DNA reads TGTGCCGCCGGGGGACCCAGCTCTGGAAACACCATATATTTT.